The TCR beta chain described here comes from a study of T cell responses to AZD1222 COVID-19 vaccine. Trimming shortened V by 9 bases and J by 0 bases, and 6 bases separated the two germline ends. This CDR3 spans 13 amino acids. Germline loops: CDR1 SNHLY, CDR2 FYNNEI. Sequencing was performed with immunoSEQ multiplex PCR; in TCRdb, only in-frame clones are kept and a portion is missing. This table has about 190,000 clones, almost 95% appearing once. The sample consisted of peripheral blood, taken on day 0 of AZD1222 vaccination. The chain joins TRBV2 to TRBJ2-6; no firm D call. The sequence was collected from an adult in good health. The CDR3 bases are TGTGCCAGAGGGATCTCTGGGGCCAACGTCCTGACTTTC. It yields the protein CARGISGANVLTF.